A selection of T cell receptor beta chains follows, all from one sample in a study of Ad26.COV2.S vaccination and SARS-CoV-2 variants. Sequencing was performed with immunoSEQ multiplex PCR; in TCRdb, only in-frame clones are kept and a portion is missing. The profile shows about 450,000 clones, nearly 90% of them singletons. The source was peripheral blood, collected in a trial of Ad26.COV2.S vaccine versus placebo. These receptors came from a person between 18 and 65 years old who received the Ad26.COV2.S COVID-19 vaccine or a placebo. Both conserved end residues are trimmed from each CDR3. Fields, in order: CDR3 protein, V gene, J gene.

CDR3: ASSRTGTGAFEKLF
V: TRBV6-2/TRBV6-3
J: TRBJ1-4

CDR3: ASSTDPSGANVLT
V: TRBV11-3
J: TRBJ2-6

CDR3: ASVGQGRSTETQY
V: TRBV10-1
J: TRBJ2-5

CDR3: ASGESSTQEKLF
V: TRBV6-5
J: TRBJ1-4

CDR3: SVLRASGTEAF
V: TRBV29-1
J: TRBJ1-1

CDR3: AGGTGRGGNQPQH
V: TRBV19
J: TRBJ1-5

CDR3: ASSHDTRAPNYGYT
V: TRBV4-2
J: TRBJ1-2

CDR3: ASSLFSQPQH
V: TRBV12-3/TRBV12-4
J: TRBJ1-5

CDR3: ASSRGRGRETQY
V: TRBV28
J: TRBJ2-5

CDR3: ASSLAGNINEKLF
V: TRBV13
J: TRBJ1-4

CDR3: ASSFNGQNYGYT
V: TRBV7-9
J: TRBJ1-2

CDR3: ASGVVDYGSDTQY
V: TRBV2
J: TRBJ2-3

CDR3: AWSVRFPGAF
V: TRBV30
J: TRBJ1-1

CDR3: ASSLLSTGHTEAF
V: TRBV5-1
J: TRBJ1-1

CDR3: ASSLDRDNEQF
V: TRBV5-4
J: TRBJ2-1

CDR3: ASSHSSYGYT
V: TRBV6-2/TRBV6-3
J: TRBJ1-2

CDR3: SAAWELNTEAF
V: TRBV29-1
J: TRBJ1-1

CDR3: ASSPRQGNNNEQF
V: TRBV6-5
J: TRBJ2-1

CDR3: ASSPTRGTGELF
V: TRBV18
J: TRBJ2-2

CDR3: ASSQSVEGAGMNTEAF
V: TRBV16
J: TRBJ1-1

CDR3: ASGADSHNEKLF
V: TRBV5-1
J: TRBJ1-4

CDR3: AWVGQGYTGELF
V: TRBV30
J: TRBJ2-2

CDR3: ASNPSGTDNQPQH
V: TRBV27
J: TRBJ1-5

CDR3: ASSLGYGLSTDTQY
V: TRBV11-3
J: TRBJ2-3

CDR3: ASSVGPPNTEAF
V: TRBV5-1
J: TRBJ1-1

CDR3: SVARGLEETQY
V: TRBV29-1
J: TRBJ2-5

CDR3: ASSPRGETQY
V: TRBV18
J: TRBJ2-5

CDR3: ASSQEGTERGAF
V: TRBV2
J: TRBJ1-1

CDR3: ASKWSTFTGELF
V: TRBV19
J: TRBJ2-2

CDR3: ASSVGGSGGGQETQY
V: TRBV9
J: TRBJ2-5

CDR3: SARGRNIQY
V: TRBV20-1
J: TRBJ2-4

CDR3: ASNRVSGELF
V: TRBV5-1
J: TRBJ2-2

CDR3: ASRRGQVNEKLF
V: TRBV7-2
J: TRBJ1-4

CDR3: ASSLGVGQINSGANVLT
V: TRBV11-3
J: TRBJ2-6

CDR3: ASSPQGPGGNTIY
V: TRBV18
J: TRBJ1-3